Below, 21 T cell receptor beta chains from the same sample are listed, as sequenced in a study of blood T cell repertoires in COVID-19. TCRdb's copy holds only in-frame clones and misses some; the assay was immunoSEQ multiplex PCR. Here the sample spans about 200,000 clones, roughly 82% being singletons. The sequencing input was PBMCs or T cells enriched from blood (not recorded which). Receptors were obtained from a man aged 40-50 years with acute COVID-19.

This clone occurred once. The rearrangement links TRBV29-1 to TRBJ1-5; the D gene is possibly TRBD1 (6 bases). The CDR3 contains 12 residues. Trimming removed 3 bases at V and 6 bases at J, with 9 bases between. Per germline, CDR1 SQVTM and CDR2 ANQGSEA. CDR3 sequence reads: CSVEGAGQPQHF. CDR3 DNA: TGCAGCGTTGAGGGGGCGGGTCAGCCCCAGCATTTT.

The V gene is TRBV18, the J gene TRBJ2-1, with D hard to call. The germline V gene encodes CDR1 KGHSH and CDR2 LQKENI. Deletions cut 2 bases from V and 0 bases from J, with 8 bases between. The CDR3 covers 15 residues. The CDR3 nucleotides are TGTGCCAGCTCACCATCAGTCTCCTCCTACAATGAGCAGTTCTTC. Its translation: CASSPSVSSYNEQFF.

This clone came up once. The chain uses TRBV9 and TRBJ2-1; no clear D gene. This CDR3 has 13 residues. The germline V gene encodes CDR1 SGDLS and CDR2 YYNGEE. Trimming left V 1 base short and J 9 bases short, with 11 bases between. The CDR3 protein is CASSVLLSGEQFF. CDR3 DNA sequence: TGTGCCAGCAGCGTACTATTGTCGGGTGAGCAGTTCTTC.

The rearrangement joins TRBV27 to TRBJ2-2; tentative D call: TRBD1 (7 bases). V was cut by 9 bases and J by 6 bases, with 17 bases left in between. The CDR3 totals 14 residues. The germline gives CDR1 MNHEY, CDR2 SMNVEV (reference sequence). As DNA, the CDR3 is TGTGCCAGTAGACAGGGAGGAGGCGCCGGGGAGCTGTTTTTT. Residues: CASRQGGGAGELFF.

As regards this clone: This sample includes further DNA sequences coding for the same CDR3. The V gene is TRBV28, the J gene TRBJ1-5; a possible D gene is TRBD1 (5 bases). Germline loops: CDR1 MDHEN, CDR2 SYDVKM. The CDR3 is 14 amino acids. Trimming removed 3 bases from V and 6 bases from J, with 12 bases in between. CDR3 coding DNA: TGTGCCAGCAGTTTGGGGCAGGGTTCTCAGCCCCAGCATTTT. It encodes CASSLGQGSQPQHF.

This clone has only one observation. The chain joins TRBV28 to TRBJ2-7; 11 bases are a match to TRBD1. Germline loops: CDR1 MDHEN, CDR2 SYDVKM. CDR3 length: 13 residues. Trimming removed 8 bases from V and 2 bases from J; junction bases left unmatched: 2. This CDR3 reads CASGDRGAYEQYF. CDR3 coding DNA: TGTGCCAGCGGGGACAGGGGGGCCTACGAGCAGTACTTC.

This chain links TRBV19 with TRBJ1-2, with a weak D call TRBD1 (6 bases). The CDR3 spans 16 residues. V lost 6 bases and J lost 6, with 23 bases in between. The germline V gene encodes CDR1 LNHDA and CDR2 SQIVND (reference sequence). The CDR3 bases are TGTGCCAGTAGGCAAGGCGGTAAGGTGACAGGCGATGGCTACACCTTC. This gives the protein CASRQGGKVTGDGYTF.

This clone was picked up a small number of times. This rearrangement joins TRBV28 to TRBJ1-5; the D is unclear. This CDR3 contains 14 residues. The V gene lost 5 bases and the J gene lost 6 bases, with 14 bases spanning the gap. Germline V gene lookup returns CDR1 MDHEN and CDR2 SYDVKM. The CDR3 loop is CASSPPREGQPQHF. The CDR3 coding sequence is TGTGCCAGCAGTCCGCCCCGGGAGGGTCAGCCCCAGCATTTT.

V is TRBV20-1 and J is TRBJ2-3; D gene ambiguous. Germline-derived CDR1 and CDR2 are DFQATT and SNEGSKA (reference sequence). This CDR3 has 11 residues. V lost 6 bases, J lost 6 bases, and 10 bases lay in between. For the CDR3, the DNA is TGCAGTGCAACTAACGGGGATACGCAGTATTTT. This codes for CSATNGDTQYF.

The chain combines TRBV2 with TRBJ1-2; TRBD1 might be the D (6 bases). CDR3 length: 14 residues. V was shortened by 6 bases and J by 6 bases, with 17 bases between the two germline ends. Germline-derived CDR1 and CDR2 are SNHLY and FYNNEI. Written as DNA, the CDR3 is TGTGCCAGCAGGGCCCCCGGGACAAGCCATGGCTACACCTTC. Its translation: CASRAPGTSHGYTF.

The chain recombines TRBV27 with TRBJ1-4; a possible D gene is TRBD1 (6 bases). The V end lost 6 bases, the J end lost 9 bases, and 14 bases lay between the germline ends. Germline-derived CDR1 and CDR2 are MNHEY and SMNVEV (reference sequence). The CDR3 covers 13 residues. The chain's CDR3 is CASSYFGGQKLFF. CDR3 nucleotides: TGTGCCAGCAGCTATTTCGGGGGGCAAAAACTGTTTTTT.

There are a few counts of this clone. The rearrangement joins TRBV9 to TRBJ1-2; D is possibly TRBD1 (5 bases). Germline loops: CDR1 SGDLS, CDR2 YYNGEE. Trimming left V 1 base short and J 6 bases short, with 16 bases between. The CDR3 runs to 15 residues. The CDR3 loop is CASSVLRGGADGYTF. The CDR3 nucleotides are TGTGCCAGCAGCGTATTAAGGGGAGGGGCTGATGGCTACACCTTC.

The CDR3 loop is CASSPRPGLYNEQFF. The CDR3 DNA reads as TGTGCCAGTAGTCCCAGACCGGGACTCTACAATGAGCAGTTCTTC. The chain links TRBV19 to TRBJ2-1, with D perhaps TRBD2 (6 bases). In germline, CDR1 is LNHDA, CDR2 SQIVND (reference sequence). V lost 5 bases and J 3 bases, leaving 14 bases between the germline ends. This CDR3 spans 15 amino acids. Full variable domain (outside the CDR3, taken from reference TRBV19 and TRBJ2-1): DGGITQSPKYLFRKEGQNVTLSCEQNLNHDAMYWYRQDPGQGLRLIYYSQIVNDFQKGDIAEGYSVSREKKESFPLTVTSAQKNPTAFYLCASSPRPGLYNEQFFGPGTRLTVL.

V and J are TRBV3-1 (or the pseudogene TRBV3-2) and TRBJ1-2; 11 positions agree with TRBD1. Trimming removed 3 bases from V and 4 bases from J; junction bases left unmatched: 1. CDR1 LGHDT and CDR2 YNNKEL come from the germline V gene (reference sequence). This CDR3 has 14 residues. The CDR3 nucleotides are TGTGCCAGCAGCCACGGGACAGGGGGCTATGGCTACACCTTC. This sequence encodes CASSHGTGGYGYTF.

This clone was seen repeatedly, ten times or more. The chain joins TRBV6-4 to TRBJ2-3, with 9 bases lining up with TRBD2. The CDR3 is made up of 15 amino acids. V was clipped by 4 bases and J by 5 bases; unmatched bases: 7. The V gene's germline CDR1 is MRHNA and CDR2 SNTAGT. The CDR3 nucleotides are TGTGCCAGCAGTGTGGTAGCGGGAGCCGGAGATACGCAGTATTTT. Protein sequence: CASSVVAGAGDTQYF.

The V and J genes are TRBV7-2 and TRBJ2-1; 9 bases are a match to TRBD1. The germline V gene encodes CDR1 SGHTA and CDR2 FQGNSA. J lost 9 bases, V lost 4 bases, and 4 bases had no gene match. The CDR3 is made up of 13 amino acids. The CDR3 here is CASSWDRDAEQFF. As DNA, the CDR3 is TGTGCCAGCAGCTGGGACAGGGACGCTGAGCAGTTCTTC.

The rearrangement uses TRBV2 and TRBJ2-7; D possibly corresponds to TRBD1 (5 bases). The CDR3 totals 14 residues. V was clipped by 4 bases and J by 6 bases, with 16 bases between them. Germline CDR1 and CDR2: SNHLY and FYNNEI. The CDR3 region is CASSGRGLGLEQYF. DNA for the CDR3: TGTGCCAGCAGTGGTAGGGGTCTGGGGCTCGAGCAGTACTTC.

In nucleotides, the CDR3 is TGTGCCAGCGACCGGACAGGGGCCACAGATACGCAGTATTTT. It is translated as CASDRTGATDTQYF. The J gene is TRBJ2-3, the V gene TRBV27; 9 bases align to TRBD1. The CDR3 totals 14 residues. Germline V gene sequence: CDR1 MNHEY, CDR2 SMNVEV (reference sequence). J was trimmed by 2 bases and V by 8 bases; bases with no gene match: 5.

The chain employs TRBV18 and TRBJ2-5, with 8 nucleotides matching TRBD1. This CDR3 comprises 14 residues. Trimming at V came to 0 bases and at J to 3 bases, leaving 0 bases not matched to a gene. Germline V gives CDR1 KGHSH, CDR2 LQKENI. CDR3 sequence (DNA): TGTGCCAGCTCACCACCGGGACAGGAAGAGACCCAGTACTTC. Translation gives CASSPPGQEETQYF.

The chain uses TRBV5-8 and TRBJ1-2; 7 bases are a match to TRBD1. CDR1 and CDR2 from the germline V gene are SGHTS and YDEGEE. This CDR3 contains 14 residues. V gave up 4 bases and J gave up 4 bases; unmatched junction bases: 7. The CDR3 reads CASSVQGSSYGYTF. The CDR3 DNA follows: TGTGCCAGCAGCGTACAGGGGTCGAGCTATGGCTACACCTTC.

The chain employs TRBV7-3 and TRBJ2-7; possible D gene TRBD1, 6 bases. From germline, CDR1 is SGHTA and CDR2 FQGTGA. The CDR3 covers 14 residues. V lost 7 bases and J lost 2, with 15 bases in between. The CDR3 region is CASTPRDKTYEQYF. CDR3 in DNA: TGTGCCAGCACCCCCCGGGACAAAACCTACGAGCAGTACTTC.